The 16 T cell receptor beta chains listed next were all sequenced from one sample in a study of blood T cell repertoires in COVID-19. The data were produced by immunoSEQ multiplex PCR, yet TCRdb's version contains in-frame clones alone and is incomplete. The table records roughly 200,000 clones, around 88% of them present only once. Material for sequencing was PBMCs or T cells enriched from blood (not recorded which). These receptors were taken from a woman aged 25 to 39 who had been exposed to COVID-19.

Only one count was recorded for this clone. This chain connects TRBV6-1 to TRBJ1-5; 8 bases align to TRBD1. This CDR3 spans 21 amino acids. V was pared by 2 bases and J by 0 bases, with 18 bases of the junction left unmatched. Germline values: CDR1 MNHNS, CDR2 SASEGT. The CDR3 loop is CASSEKSRGPTSRYSNQPQHF. The CDR3 bases are TGTGCCAGCAGTGAAAAGTCCAGGGGGCCGACAAGTCGTTATAGCAATCAGCCCCAGCATTTT.

J is TRBJ2-3 and V is TRBV3-1 (or the pseudogene TRBV3-2), with 7 bases matching TRBD1. The germline CDR1 and CDR2 sequences are LGHDT and YNNKEL (reference sequence). The CDR3 is 13 residues long. The junction had 2 bases not matched to a gene; V was cut back by 2 bases and J by 6 bases. CDR3 sequence: CASSQKGADTQYF. CDR3 in DNA: TGTGCCAGCAGCCAAAAGGGGGCCGATACGCAGTATTTT.

This chain uses TRBV25-1 with TRBJ1-6; no definite D call. The CDR3 is made up of 13 amino acids. Germline V gene lookup returns CDR1 MGHDK and CDR2 SYGVNS. V lost 9 bases, J lost 7 bases, and 13 bases lay in between. The CDR3 sequence: CASRAGENSPLHF. As DNA, the CDR3 is TGTGCCAGTAGGGCCGGGGAGAATTCACCCCTCCACTTT. The variable domain in full, with the rest retrieved from reference TRBV25-1 and TRBJ1-6, is EADIYQTPRYLVIGTGKKITLECSQTMGHDKMYWYQQDPGMELHLIHYSYGVNSTEKGDLSSESTVSRIRTEHFPLTLESARPSHTSQYLCASRAGENSPLHFGNGTRLTVT.

The chain uses TRBV3-1 (or the pseudogene TRBV3-2) and TRBJ1-2, with TRBD1 matching over 10 bases. The CDR3 consists of 13 residues. V shed 4 bases, J shed 6 bases, and the junction held 2 bases outside the gene matches. Germline V lookup: CDR1 LGHDT, CDR2 YNNKEL (reference sequence). The CDR3 DNA reads as TGTGCCAGCAGCCGACAGGGGGCAGATGGCTACACCTTC. Protein product: CASSRQGADGYTF.

The chain is built from TRBV7-2 and TRBJ2-2, with 10 bases lining up with TRBD1. Germline V gene sequence: CDR1 SGHTA, CDR2 FQGNSA. Unmatched junction bases numbered 7, after V lost 3 bases and J lost 6 bases. CDR3 length equals 16 residues. This CDR3 reads CASSFPTGGAPGELFF. The CDR3 DNA follows: TGTGCCAGCAGCTTCCCGACAGGGGGCGCCCCCGGGGAGCTGTTTTTT.

The chain joins TRBV5-5 to TRBJ1-5; weak D call: TRBD1 (6 bases). This CDR3 region has 13 residues. The V end was cut by 5 bases, the J end by 1 base, with 7 bases between. The V gene's germline CDR1 is SGHKS and CDR2 YYEKEE (reference sequence). This CDR3 is CASRGQSNQPQHF. The CDR3 DNA reads as TGTGCCAGCAGAGGACAGAGCAATCAGCCCCAGCATTTT.

The rearrangement joins TRBV19 to TRBJ1-1; weak D call: TRBD1 (5 bases). CDR1 and CDR2 (germline): LNHDA, SQIVND (reference sequence). The CDR3 is 15 residues long. V was clipped by 7 bases and J by 1 base, with 16 bases between them. The CDR3 here is CASKIYDSPNTEAFF. CDR3 nucleotide sequence: TGTGCCAGTAAAATATACGACAGCCCGAACACTGAAGCTTTCTTT.

In DNA form, the CDR3 reads TGTGCCATCAGGTTGGGACTGGGCTACAATGAGCAGTTCTTC. Translation: CAIRLGLGYNEQFF. The chain uses TRBV10-3 and TRBJ2-1, with a possible D match to TRBD2 (6 bases). The germline CDR1 and CDR2 sequences are ENHRY and SYGVKD. Trimming left V 6 bases short and J 3 bases short, with 12 bases between. The CDR3 is 14 residues long.

The V call is TRBV10-1, the J call TRBJ1-1; TRBD1 agrees at 9 bases. The CDR3 spans 17 residues. The trim removed 2 bases at V and 9 bases at J, leaving 16 bases unmatched. The germline V gene encodes CDR1 WNHNN and CDR2 SYGVQD (reference sequence). CDR3 protein: CASSEERQGGVPFKAFF. Written as DNA, the CDR3 is TGCGCCAGCAGTGAGGAACGACAGGGGGGAGTCCCCTTCAAAGCTTTCTTT.

The chain carries TRBV30 and TRBJ2-7; possibly TRBD1 for D (5 bases). V was trimmed by 4 bases and J by 0 bases, leaving 10 bases between them. CDR3 length: 13 amino acids. Germline CDR1 is GTSNPN and CDR2 is SVGIG (reference sequence). CDR3 residues: CAWTPGNSYEQYF. Written as DNA, the CDR3 is TGTGCCTGGACCCCAGGGAACTCCTACGAGCAGTACTTC.

This clone was recorded only once. This chain connects TRBV19 to TRBJ2-1, with D maybe TRBD2 (6 bases). V gave up 10 bases and J gave up 4 bases, with 20 bases separating them. The CDR3 sequence is 15 residues long. The germline V gene encodes CDR1 LNHDA and CDR2 SQIVND (reference sequence). The CDR3 spells CATKGLSLIYNEQFF. As DNA, the CDR3 is TGTGCCACAAAGGGACTCTCCTTGATATACAATGAGCAGTTCTTC.

The rearrangement links TRBV4-1 to TRBJ2-3; 7 bases are shared with TRBD2. Germline CDR1 MGHRA, CDR2 YSYEKL. The CDR3 length is 16 residues. The J segment lost 3 bases and the V segment lost 1 base, leaving 7 bases of the junction unmatched. The CDR3 loop is CASSQAGRAGTDTQYF. CDR3 DNA sequence: TGCGCCAGCAGCCAAGCAGGGAGGGCTGGGACAGATACGCAGTATTTT.

J is TRBJ2-1 and V is TRBV6-1; 8 bases are shared with TRBD1. Trimming removed 1 base from V and 2 bases from J; junction bases left unmatched: 1. In germline, CDR1 is MNHNS, CDR2 SASEGT. The CDR3 contains 15 residues. CDR3 sequence: CASSEVDRAYNEQFF. In nucleotides, the CDR3 is TGTGCCAGCAGTGAAGTGGACAGGGCCTACAATGAGCAGTTCTTC.

The genes are TRBV7-9 and TRBJ1-2, with 7 bases matching TRBD1. CDR1 and CDR2 (germline): SEHNR, FQNEAQ (reference sequence). This CDR3 has 16 amino acids. V lost 2 bases and J lost 5; bases outside the gene matches: 11. This chain's CDR3 is CASSLRVGTAVYGYTF. The CDR3 nucleotides read TGTGCCAGCAGCTTACGGGTGGGGACAGCCGTGTATGGCTACACCTTC.

The chain recombines TRBV6-1 with TRBJ1-4, with 7 nucleotides matching TRBD1. This CDR3 comprises 16 residues. V gave up 3 bases and J gave up 0 bases; unmatched junction bases: 4. The germline V gene has CDR1 MNHNS and CDR2 SASEGT. The CDR3 nucleotides are TGTGCCAGCAGTGACACAGGGGATGCAACTAATGAAAAACTGTTTTTT. It codes for CASSDTGDATNEKLFF.

V usage is TRBV5-1 and J usage is TRBJ1-6, with a weak D call TRBD1 (6 bases). The V gene's germline CDR1 is SGHRS and CDR2 YFSETQ. The CDR3 sequence is 14 residues long. V was pared by 0 bases and J by 10 bases, with 11 bases between. In DNA form, the CDR3 reads TGCGCCAGCAGCTTGGCTGGACAGCTCTCACCCCTCCACTTT. As protein: CASSLAGQLSPLHF.